The clone carrying this T cell receptor beta chain was counted once. The antigen remains undetermined. This sample is part of a study of T cell responses to AZD1222 COVID-19 vaccine. Study-level points and caveats: The study reported that nearly half of spike-specific TCRs target unmutated variant regions. Seropositivity was recorded at baseline in only five to seven AZD1222 recipients.

The CDR3 loop spans 14 amino acids. CDR1 and CDR2 (germline): KGHSH, LQKENI. V lost 5 bases, J lost 7 bases, and 10 bases stayed unmatched. Assay used: immunoSEQ multiplex PCR; TCRdb lists only in-frame clones, some missing. The sample consists of approximately 150,000 clones, 75% to 90% of them appearing once. The source of this sequence is an adult who received the AZD1222 COVID-19 vaccine. V and J are TRBV18 and TRBJ1-1, with 7 bases fitting TRBD1. The sequenced sample was peripheral blood, obtained 28 days after the second AZD1222 dose. Here the CDR3 DNA reads TGTGCCAGCTCATCAACAGGGGAACTGGGTGAAGCTTTCTTT. Its translation: CASSSTGELGEAFF.